These 20 T cell receptor beta chains originate from one sample sequenced in a study of blood T cell repertoires in COVID-19. Sequenced by immunoSEQ multiplex PCR; TCRdb stores in-frame clones only, minus some. Among tens of thousands of clones listed, over 70% were seen once. Specimen: peripheral blood. These receptors came from a human donor in a cohort sampled during active COVID-19.

J is TRBJ2-7 and V is TRBV11-3, with 7 bases aligning to TRBD2. The CDR3 sequence is 14 residues long. V lost 5 bases, J lost 2 bases, and 6 bases stayed unmatched. CDR1 and CDR2 from the germline V gene are SGHNT and YENEEA. The CDR3 loop reads CASSGMGGPYEQYF. The CDR3 nucleotides are TGTGCCAGCAGCGGGATGGGAGGGCCCTACGAGCAGTACTTC.

This chain uses TRBV6-5 with TRBJ2-7; the D is unclear. CDR1 is MNHEY and CDR2 is SVGAGI in the germline V gene. This CDR3 is built from 11 residues. The ends were cut back, 6 bases at V and 6 bases at J, with 9 bases in the middle. The CDR3 here is CASSPPSEQYF. In nucleotides, the CDR3 is TGTGCCAGCAGCCCCCCCTCCGAGCAGTACTTC.

CDR3 protein: CASSLIGAQAFF. The CDR3 DNA reads TGTGCCAGCAGTCTTATTGGGGCACAAGCTTTCTTT. The gene calls are TRBV7-9 and TRBJ1-1; D is perhaps TRBD1 (5 bases). Per the germline V gene, CDR1 is SEHNR and CDR2 is FQNEAQ (reference sequence). The CDR3 spans 12 residues. The germline V and J ends were trimmed by 6 bases and 9 bases, with 14 bases remaining between them.

The chain couples TRBV2 to TRBJ1-1; TRBD1 matches 8 bases. CDR1 and CDR2 (germline): SNHLY, FYNNEI. CDR3 length: 13 residues. J was trimmed by 5 bases and V by 6 bases; bases with no gene match: 5. The CDR3 bases are TGTGCCAGCAGCCCCAGACAGGGGACTGAAGCTTTCTTT. This sequence encodes CASSPRQGTEAFF.

The rearrangement joins TRBV24-1 to TRBJ2-5; TRBD2 matches at 7 bases. Looked up from germline, CDR1 is KGHDR and CDR2 is SFDVKD. CDR3 size: 16 residues. Trimming at V came to 3 bases and at J to 0 bases, leaving 6 bases not matched to a gene. The CDR3 DNA is TGTGCCACCAGTGATCCAGTAGCGGGCTACCAAGAGACCCAGTACTTC. Protein: CATSDPVAGYQETQYF.

The J gene is TRBJ2-7, the V gene TRBV6-6, with unresolved D. This CDR3 contains 13 residues. CDR1 and CDR2 from the germline V gene are MNHNY and SVGAGI (reference sequence). Trimming pared 2 bases from V and 2 bases from J, leaving 7 bases between. This CDR3 is CASSYTPAYEQYF. The CDR3 coding sequence is TGTGCCAGCAGTTACACTCCGGCCTACGAGCAGTACTTC.

The chain recombines TRBV12-3 or TRBV12-4 with TRBJ2-7; D is undetermined. V was pared by 6 bases and J by 4 bases, with 4 bases between. CDR3 size: 10 residues. The CDR3 sequence: CASRTYEQYF. Here the CDR3 DNA reads TGTGCCAGCAGGACTTACGAGCAGTACTTC.

This clone was seen only once. The J gene is TRBJ2-5, the V gene TRBV6-5; D is perhaps TRBD1 (6 bases). Looked up from germline, CDR1 is MNHEY and CDR2 is SVGAGI. V was cut by 0 bases and J by 3 bases, with 14 bases left in between. The CDR3 covers 16 residues. This CDR3 is CASSYSLQGLEETQYF. CDR3 DNA: TGTGCCAGCAGTTACTCGCTGCAGGGGCTAGAAGAGACCCAGTACTTC.

This rearrangement joins TRBV20-1 to TRBJ1-1; TRBD1 agrees at 10 bases. This CDR3 spans 12 amino acids. The V segment lost 3 bases and the J segment 7 bases; nucleotides outside the gene matches: 2. Germline CDR1 reads DFQATT; CDR2 reads SNEGSKA (reference sequence). CDR3 residues: CSASRDRGEAFF. CDR3 DNA: TGCAGTGCTAGTCGGGACAGGGGTGAAGCTTTCTTT.

The rearrangement links TRBV24-1 to TRBJ2-1; D is possibly TRBD1 (5 bases). CDR1 and CDR2 from the germline V gene are KGHDR and SFDVKD. The V gene lost 6 bases and the J gene lost 9 bases, with 11 bases spanning the gap. This CDR3 contains 12 residues. In nucleotides, the CDR3 is TGTGCCACCAGTCCAGGGTACGGTGAGCAGTTCTTC. It codes for CATSPGYGEQFF.

The chain recombines TRBV18 with TRBJ1-3; no firm D call. The CDR3 length is 15 residues. Germline V gives CDR1 KGHSH, CDR2 LQKENI. Trimming left V 0 bases short and J 0 bases short, with 6 bases between. CDR3 nucleotide sequence: TGTGCCAGCTCACCACCCGGGAGCTCTGGAAACACCATATATTTT. It yields the protein CASSPPGSSGNTIYF.

A few counts support this clone. The V call is TRBV9, the J call TRBJ1-5; a weak D match, TRBD1 (6 bases). The V gene's germline CDR1 is SGDLS and CDR2 YYNGEE. This CDR3 contains 14 residues. V gave up 4 bases and J gave up 0 bases, with 8 bases separating them. CDR3 amino acids: CASSPQGSNQPQHF. The CDR3 nucleotides are TGTGCCAGCAGCCCACAGGGTAGCAATCAGCCCCAGCATTTT.

The V call is TRBV29-1, the J call TRBJ2-3; 9 nucleotides agree with TRBD1. The V gene's germline CDR1 is SQVTM and CDR2 ANQGSEA. There are 14 residues in the CDR3. Trimming at V came to 8 bases and at J to 5 bases, leaving 11 bases not matched to a gene. The CDR3 DNA sequence: TGCAGCACCCGGACCGGGACAGGGATAGATACGCAGTATTTT. Encoded protein: CSTRTGTGIDTQYF.

Only a few counts were recorded for this clone. The V call is TRBV4-1, the J call TRBJ1-1; D gene ambiguous. The V and J ends lost 1 base and 6 bases respectively, with 9 bases between them. The CDR3 spans 13 residues. Germline assignment: CDR1 MGHRA and CDR2 YSYEKL. The CDR3 DNA follows: TGCGCCAGCAGCCAAGTCGCGAGGCCTGAAGCTTTCTTT. Amino acids: CASSQVARPEAFF.

This chain uses TRBV11-2 with TRBJ2-7; 13 bases map to TRBD2. The V segment lost 5 bases and the J segment 3 bases; nucleotides outside the gene matches: 4. Per the germline V gene, CDR1 is SGHAT and CDR2 is FQNNGV. The CDR3 loop spans 15 amino acids. CDR3 in DNA: TGTGCCAGCAGCCGAGGGACTAGCGGGAACTACGAGCAGTACTTC. Translation: CASSRGTSGNYEQYF.

This chain joins TRBV7-9 and TRBJ2-7; D may be TRBD2 (5 bases). This CDR3 is 12 amino acids long. The V gene's germline CDR1 is SEHNR and CDR2 FQNEAQ (reference sequence). V dropped 5 bases and J dropped 7 bases, with 12 bases sitting between them. The chain's CDR3 is CASSPRGWEQYF. DNA of the CDR3: TGTGCCAGCAGCCCCCGGGGTTGGGAGCAGTACTTC. Complete variable domain (other parts from reference TRBV7-9 and TRBJ2-7): DTGVSQNPRHKITKRGQNVTFRCDPISEHNRLYWYRQTLGQGPEFLTYFQNEAQLEKSRLLSDRFSAERPKGSFSTLEIQRTEQGDSAMYLCASSPRGWEQYFGPGTRLTVT.

This chain uses TRBV6-1 with TRBJ2-7; TRBD2 aligns across 7 bases. CDR3 length: 15 residues. J gave up 2 bases and V 3 bases, and 7 bases lay outside the gene matches. Germline CDR1 and CDR2: MNHNS and SASEGT. CDR3 region: CASSETSFSTYEQYF. The CDR3 nucleotides are TGTGCCAGCAGTGAGACTAGCTTCTCTACCTACGAGCAGTACTTC.

V usage is TRBV10-3 and J usage is TRBJ2-7, with 8 bases that match TRBD2. V lost 6 bases, J lost 1 base, and 5 bases stayed unmatched. Germline lookup yields CDR1 ENHRY and CDR2 SYGVKD. This CDR3 is built from 14 residues. The CDR3 nucleotides are TGTGCCATCAGCCCGGGACTAGTTTCCTACGAGCAGTACTTC. Translating gives CAISPGLVSYEQYF.

Points on this clone: This CDR3 is also generated by other DNA sequences in the sample. This chain uses TRBV11-2 with TRBJ2-1; 11 nucleotides line up with TRBD2. Per the germline V gene, CDR1 is SGHAT and CDR2 is FQNNGV. This CDR3 spans 15 amino acids. Trimming removed 5 bases from V and 4 bases from J; junction bases left unmatched: 4. Here the CDR3 reads CASSPGTSGYNEQFF. The DNA of the CDR3 is TGTGCCAGCAGCCCGGGGACTAGCGGTTACAATGAGCAGTTCTTC.

The chain carries TRBV7-2 and TRBJ1-5; maybe TRBD1 (6 bases). Germline V gene data show CDR1 as SGHTA and CDR2 as FQGNSA. The ends were cut back, 2 bases at V and 7 bases at J, with 12 bases in the middle. This CDR3 region has 14 residues. CDR3 sequence: CASSLKTGGQPQHF. The DNA for the CDR3 is TGTGCCAGCAGCTTAAAGACAGGCGGCCAGCCCCAGCATTTT.